Listed below are T cell receptor beta chains from one sample, sequenced in a study of Tregs in tolerant kidney transplant recipients. Here immunoSEQ multiplex PCR was the method, and the copy in TCRdb shows in-frame clones only, minus some. The sample holds 200,000 to 300,000 clones, 80% to 85% seen once. Sequencing was carried out using CD4+ T cells from blood. The receptor set was obtained from a human donor in good health. Each CDR3 is given with its conserved first and last residue. The order of the fields is J gene, D gene, V gene, CDR3 length, CDR3 DNA, CDR3 protein. A D gene is named only where the DNA matches it firmly.

j_gene: TRBJ2-2
d_gene: TRBD1
v_gene: TRBV11-3
len: 15
CDR3nt: TGTGCCAGCAGCTTAGACGGGACAGAGACCGGGGAGCTGTTTTTT
CDR3aa: CASSLDGTETGELFF

j_gene: TRBJ1-5
d_gene: NA
v_gene: TRBV7-9
len: 14
CDR3nt: TGTGCCAGCAGCCACCAGGGAAGGGATCAGCCCCAGCATTTT
CDR3aa: CASSHQGRDQPQHF

j_gene: TRBJ2-5
d_gene: TRBD2
v_gene: TRBV7-3
len: 17
CDR3nt: TGTGCCAGCAGCTTAACTTCCAGCGGGGGGGCCAGTCAGACCCAGTACTTC
CDR3aa: CASSLTSSGGASQTQYF

j_gene: TRBJ2-1
d_gene: TRBD2
v_gene: TRBV13
len: 17
CDR3nt: TGTGCCAGCAGCTCCCGGACTAGCGGGGGCTACGGGGATGAGCAGTTCTTC
CDR3aa: CASSSRTSGGYGDEQFF

j_gene: TRBJ2-5
d_gene: TRBD2
v_gene: TRBV6-5
len: 16
CDR3nt: TGTGCCAGCAGTTACCAAGGACTAGCGGGAGGCAAGACCCAGTACTTC
CDR3aa: CASSYQGLAGGKTQYF

j_gene: TRBJ1-5
d_gene: NA
v_gene: TRBV6-5
len: 13
CDR3nt: TGTGCCAGCAGAAGGGCTTCTACTCAGCCCCAGCATTTT
CDR3aa: CASRRASTQPQHF

j_gene: TRBJ2-7
d_gene: TRBD1
v_gene: TRBV11-2
len: 16
CDR3nt: TGTGCCAGCAGCTTAGATCCGATGGGACAGGGCGGCGAGCAGTACTTC
CDR3aa: CASSLDPMGQGGEQYF

j_gene: TRBJ2-3
d_gene: NA
v_gene: TRBV2
len: 15
CDR3nt: TGTGCCAGCAGAGAAGGTACGGGGAACACAGATACGCAGTATTTT
CDR3aa: CASREGTGNTDTQYF

j_gene: TRBJ2-1
d_gene: TRBD2
v_gene: TRBV5-1
len: 17
CDR3nt: TGCGCCAGCAGCTTGGAGGCTAGCGGGAGGTACTACAATGAGCAGTTCTTC
CDR3aa: CASSLEASGRYYNEQFF

j_gene: TRBJ2-3
d_gene: NA
v_gene: TRBV7-9
len: 13
CDR3nt: TGTGCCCCCGAGCATGGCACCACAGATACGCAGTATTTT
CDR3aa: CAPEHGTTDTQYF

j_gene: TRBJ2-1
d_gene: TRBD2
v_gene: TRBV29-1
len: 15
CDR3nt: TGCAGCGTTGACGGGGGGGCCCGGGCCTACAATGAGCAGTTCTTC
CDR3aa: CSVDGGARAYNEQFF

j_gene: TRBJ2-3
d_gene: NA
v_gene: TRBV6-5
len: 13
CDR3nt: TGTGCCAGCAGGCGCGGCCTCACAGATACGCAGTATTTT
CDR3aa: CASRRGLTDTQYF

j_gene: TRBJ2-7
d_gene: NA
v_gene: TRBV10-3
len: 12
CDR3nt: TGTGCCATCAGTGAAGTCGGATACGAGCAGTACTTC
CDR3aa: CAISEVGYEQYF

j_gene: TRBJ1-2
d_gene: NA
v_gene: TRBV23-1
len: 17
CDR3nt: TGCGCCAGCTCCCCGGGGGAGGGATCCTCATCTAACTATGGCTACACCTTC
CDR3aa: CASSPGEGSSSNYGYTF

j_gene: TRBJ2-7
d_gene: TRBD1
v_gene: TRBV19
len: 16
CDR3nt: TGTGCCAGTAGTGGAGGGACAGGGGGATACCCCTACGAGCAGTACTTC
CDR3aa: CASSGGTGGYPYEQYF